The text below deals with one T cell receptor beta chain. Looked up from germline, CDR1 is MNHEY and CDR2 is SMNVEV (reference sequence). Trimming shortened V by 6 bases and J by 3 bases, and 14 bases separated the two germline ends. There are 14 residues in the CDR3. This sample is part of a study of cytotoxic CD8 clonotypes in ibrutinib-treated CLL. Study details: A median roughly 11 months of treatment, range 6 to 36, preceded the collection of response samples. Average yields of approximately 260,000 productive templates and tens of thousands of productive rearrangements characterized the samples.

Assay used: immunoSEQ multiplex PCR; TCRdb lists only in-frame clones, some missing. The table lists 130,000 to 150,000 clones, about 80% of them singletons, with about 13% in the top ten. The chain joins TRBV27 to TRBJ1-1, with D perhaps TRBD1 (5 bases). This clonotype was sampled from a human donor with chronic lymphocytic leukemia. The sample here was PBMCs, taken after 12 months of ibrutinib treatment. CDR3 region: CASSIGRGDTEAFF. CDR3 DNA sequence: TGTGCCAGCAGCATAGGGCGGGGGGACACTGAAGCTTTCTTT.